These 11 T cell receptor beta chains share one sample of origin, sequenced in a study of radiotherapy plus CTLA-4 blockade in lung cancer. Produced via immunoSEQ multiplex PCR; TCRdb's table is partial and in-frame only. The sample has some 48,000 clones, 65% to 90% seen once. The sequenced sample was peripheral blood, obtained from a patient treated with radiotherapy plus ipilimumab. These receptors were taken from a human donor with non-small cell lung cancer that progressed on radiotherapy plus ipilimumab. Some clones in this sample may be carry-over from other donors' samples.

This clone was seen once. V is TRBV27 and J is TRBJ2-1; maybe TRBD2 (6 bases). Trimming removed 6 bases at V and 7 bases at J, with 19 bases between. This CDR3 is built from 15 residues. The germline CDR1 and CDR2 sequences are MNHEY and SMNVEV (reference sequence). The CDR3, as DNA: TGTGCCAGCAGAGAAGAGGCCAGGCGGGAAAATGAGCAGTTCTTC. It is translated as CASREEARRENEQFF.

V is TRBV19 and J is TRBJ1-1; D possibly corresponds to TRBD1 (5 bases). CDR3 size: 16 residues. CDR1 LNHDA and CDR2 SQIVND come from the germline V gene (reference sequence). The V gene lost 3 bases and the J gene lost 2 bases, with 16 bases spanning the gap. CDR3 loop: CASSIRSQGGNTEAFF. CDR3 nucleotide sequence: TGTGCCAGTAGTATTCGGTCGCAGGGCGGAAACACTGAAGCTTTCTTT.

This clone has just one count. The chain recombines TRBV7-3 with TRBJ1-2, with D uncertain. V lost 5 bases, J lost 8 bases, and 18 bases lay in between. The V gene's germline CDR1 is SGHTA and CDR2 FQGTGA. The CDR3 is 14 residues long. CDR3 DNA sequence: TGTGCCAGCAGCCTAGACCGAGGTGATCGGGGCTACACCTTC. This encodes CASSLDRGDRGYTF.

This sequence joins TRBV6-1 and TRBJ2-7; D possibly corresponds to TRBD1 (5 bases). Germline-derived CDR1 and CDR2 are MNHNS and SASEGT. The germline V and J ends were trimmed by 6 bases and 5 bases, with 8 bases remaining between them. This CDR3 region has 11 residues. CDR3 sequence (DNA): TGTGCCAGCAGGAAGGGGAACGAGCAGTACTTC. Translation: CASRKGNEQYF.

The CDR3 protein is CASSATGAYNSPLHF. CDR3 bases: TGTGCCAGCAGCGCCACGGGTGCCTATAATTCACCCCTCCACTTT. The chain links TRBV6-4 to TRBJ1-6; unclear D gene. V gave up 6 bases and J gave up 2 bases, with 11 bases separating them. The germline gives CDR1 MRHNA, CDR2 SNTAGT. The CDR3 has 15 residues.

This clone was picked up one time. The V and J genes are TRBV7-2 and TRBJ2-3, with unresolved D. This CDR3 comprises 14 residues. V was trimmed by 5 bases and J by 2 bases, leaving 11 bases between them. Germline V lookup: CDR1 SGHTA, CDR2 FQGNSA. In DNA, the CDR3 is TGTGCCAGCAGCCGCAGGCATTCCACAGATACGCAGTATTTT. Translation: CASSRRHSTDTQYF. Filled out from reference TRBV7-2 and TRBJ2-3, the complete variable domain reads GAGVSQSPSNKVTEKGKDVELRCDPISGHTALYWYRQSLGQGLEFLIYFQGNSAPDKSGLPSDRFSAERTGGSVSTLTIQRTQQEDSAVYLCASSRRHSTDTQYFGPGTRLTVL.

The chain recombines TRBV5-6 with TRBJ2-7, with 10 bases identical to TRBD2. The CDR3 runs 14 residues. With V trimmed by 0 bases and J by 5 bases, 2 bases remained unmatched. Looked up from germline, CDR1 is SGHDT and CDR2 is YYEEEE. The CDR3 loop reads CASSLVLAGDEQYF. CDR3 nucleotide sequence: TGTGCCAGCAGCTTGGTTCTAGCGGGGGACGAGCAGTACTTC.

The chain recombines TRBV5-8 with TRBJ2-7, with 8 bases lining up with TRBD2. The V and J ends lost 0 bases and 2 bases, in that order; junction bases with no gene match: 7. CDR1 and CDR2 from the germline V gene are SGHTS and YDEGEE. CDR3 length equals 16 residues. The CDR3: CASSLEGSGAPYEQYF. The CDR3, as DNA: TGTGCCAGCAGCTTGGAAGGTAGCGGGGCCCCCTACGAGCAGTACTTC.

The rearrangement joins TRBV7-9 to TRBJ1-3; D call uncertain. With 1 base removed from V and 1 base from J, the gap between germline ends came to 5 bases. The CDR3 extends over 14 amino acids. Germline CDR1 and CDR2: SEHNR and FQNEAQ (reference sequence). As DNA, the CDR3 is TGTGCCAGCAGCTTAGACAGTTCTGGAAACACCATATATTTT. It specifies CASSLDSSGNTIYF. The variable domain in full, with the rest retrieved from reference TRBV7-9 and TRBJ1-3, is DTGVSQNPRHKITKRGQNVTFRCDPISEHNRLYWYRQTLGQGPEFLTYFQNEAQLEKSRLLSDRFSAERPKGSFSTLEIQRTEQGDSAMYLCASSLDSSGNTIYFGEGSWLTVV.

For this clone: Other DNA variants within this sample encode the same CDR3. The V and J genes are TRBV6-5 and TRBJ2-1, with TRBD1 as a possible D gene (7 bases). V was pared by 2 bases and J by 9 bases, with 11 bases between. There are 13 residues in the CDR3. Germline V gives CDR1 MNHEY, CDR2 SVGAGI. In DNA form, the CDR3 reads TGTGCCAGCAGTTACAGGGGGCGGGGTGAGCAGTTCTTC. It encodes CASSYRGRGEQFF.

V usage is TRBV9 and J usage is TRBJ2-3; a weak D match, TRBD2 (6 bases). V was shortened by 5 bases and J by 6 bases, with 13 bases between the two germline ends. The germline V gene has CDR1 SGDLS and CDR2 YYNGEE. The CDR3 has 13 residues. CDR3 protein: CASSSGVGDTQYF. CDR3 DNA sequence: TGTGCCAGCAGTTCGGGGGTAGGGGATACGCAGTATTTT.